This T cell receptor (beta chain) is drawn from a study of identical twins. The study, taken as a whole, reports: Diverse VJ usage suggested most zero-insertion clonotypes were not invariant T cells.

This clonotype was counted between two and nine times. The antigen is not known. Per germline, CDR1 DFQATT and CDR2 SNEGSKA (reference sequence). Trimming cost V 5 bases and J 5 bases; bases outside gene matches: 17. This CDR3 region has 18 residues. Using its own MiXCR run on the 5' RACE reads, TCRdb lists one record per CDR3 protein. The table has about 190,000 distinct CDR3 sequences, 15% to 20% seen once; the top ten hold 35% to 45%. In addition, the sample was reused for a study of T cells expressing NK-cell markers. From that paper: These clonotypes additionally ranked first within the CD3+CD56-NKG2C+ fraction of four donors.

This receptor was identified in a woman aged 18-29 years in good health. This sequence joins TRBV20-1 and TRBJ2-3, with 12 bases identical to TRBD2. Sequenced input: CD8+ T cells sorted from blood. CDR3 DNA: TGCAGTGCTGACCTTCCTAGCGGGGGGGCCGTTAAAAGAGATACGCAGTATTTT. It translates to CSADLPSGGAVKRDTQYF.